This passage covers 20 T cell receptor beta chains from one sample sequenced in a study of T cell repertoires in cytomegalovirus infection. TCRdb fed the reads into MiXCR, producing one record per CDR3 protein. The repertoire holds some 560,000 distinct CDR3 sequences, with roughly 42% as singletons. Antigen specificity for these receptors is unknown. The sample was cultured PBMCs, taken from culture after CMV antigen stimulation. These receptors were obtained from a human donor in good health (CMV status not recorded). Some clones in this sample may be carry-over from other donors' samples.

This clonotype showed up many times. The rearrangement links TRBV7-2 to TRBJ1-6, with 7 bases lining up with TRBD1. With 5 bases clipped from V and 4 bases from J, the junction kept 14 bases outside the gene matches. Germline-derived CDR1 and CDR2 are SGHTA and FQGNSA. This CDR3 has 18 amino acids. CDR3 DNA sequence: TGTGCCAGCAGCCCAATGGGAGGGGGCTTTGAATATAATTCACCCCTCCACTTT. It codes for CASSPMGGGFEYNSPLHF.

The J gene is TRBJ2-7, the V gene TRBV4-1, with D perhaps TRBD2 (7 bases). V was trimmed by 1 base and J by 9 bases, leaving 10 bases between them. Germline assignment: CDR1 MGHRA and CDR2 YSYEKL. The CDR3 is made up of 12 amino acids. The CDR3 loop is CASSQAGGRQYF. The CDR3 nucleotides are TGCGCCAGCAGCCAAGCCGGGGGGCGGCAGTACTTC.

This chain uses TRBV7-2 with TRBJ2-2, with a tentative D call TRBD1 (6 bases). Trimming cost V 6 bases and J 2 bases, with 13 bases left between them. Germline CDR1 is SGHTA and CDR2 is FQGNSA. The CDR3 sequence is 15 residues long. In DNA, the CDR3 is TGTGCCAGCAGACTAACAGGGCCCAACACCGGGGAGCTGTTTTTT. This sequence encodes CASRLTGPNTGELFF.

The rearrangement uses TRBV6-2 or TRBV6-3 and TRBJ2-7, with D perhaps TRBD1 or TRBD2 (5 bases each). Trimming removed 10 bases from V and 5 bases from J, with 18 bases in between. This CDR3 has 13 residues. Germline assignment: CDR1 MNHEY and CDR2 SVGEGT. The chain's CDR3 is CATGARPMNEQYF. As DNA, the CDR3 is TGTGCCACCGGGGCGAGACCTATGAACGAGCAGTACTTC.

A remark on this clonotype: Since a much larger clone is just one base distant, this may be a read error. CDR3 nucleotide sequence: TGTGCCAGCAGCTTAGAAGGTCGGGAGCCCCGGAGCGGGGAGCTGTTTTTT. Its protein product is CASSLEGREPRSGELFF. The V call is TRBV7-2, the J call TRBJ2-2, with D maybe TRBD2 (6 bases). CDR1 is SGHTA and CDR2 is FQGNSA in the germline V gene. The CDR3 is made up of 17 amino acids. Trimming took off 1 base at V and 7 bases at J, with 19 bases between the two ends.

A single count supports this clonotype. V and J are TRBV6-5 and TRBJ2-6; D is ambiguous. CDR3 length: 16 residues. CDR1 is MNHEY, CDR2 SVGAGI, per germline. The germline V and J ends were trimmed by 6 bases and 0 bases, with 12 bases remaining between them. The CDR3 protein is CASSTLGGSGANVLTF. The CDR3 DNA reads as TGTGCCAGCAGCACCCTGGGCGGCTCTGGGGCCAACGTCCTGACTTTC.

This clonotype was detected only a few times. The V gene is TRBV6-1, the J gene TRBJ2-1; D is ambiguous. The CDR3 is made up of 13 amino acids. The germline V gene encodes CDR1 MNHNS and CDR2 SASEGT. Trimming removed 8 bases at V and 4 bases at J, with 12 bases between. The CDR3 DNA sequence: TGTGCCAGCGCTCTGAGTCCATACAATGAGCAGTTCTTC. Amino acids: CASALSPYNEQFF.

This sequence joins TRBV20-1 and TRBJ2-5, with D perhaps matching TRBD1 or TRBD2 (5 bases each). V lost 4 bases to trimming and J lost 3 bases, with 15 bases between them. Germline V gene sequence: CDR1 DFQATT, CDR2 SNEGSKA (reference sequence). This CDR3 is built from 14 residues. The CDR3 reads CSATPGTGKETQYF. DNA of the CDR3: TGCAGTGCTACGCCCGGGACCGGCAAAGAGACCCAGTACTTC.

This clonotype was observed at least ten times. The V and J genes are TRBV7-2 and TRBJ1-3, with D unresolved. Trimming took 5 bases from V and 3 from J, leaving 14 bases between them. The CDR3 spans 15 residues. CDR1 is SGHTA, CDR2 FQGNSA, per germline. The CDR3 is CASSVPIGVGNTIYF. CDR3 bases: TGTGCCAGCAGCGTCCCTATCGGGGTTGGAAACACCATATATTTT.

This clonotype has a count of ten or more. This chain uses TRBV15 with TRBJ2-1; D may be TRBD1 (5 bases). From germline, CDR1 is LNHNV and CDR2 YYDKDF (reference sequence). The CDR3 consists of 15 residues. V lost 1 base and J 9 bases, leaving 16 bases between the germline ends. The CDR3 DNA reads TGTGCCACCAGCAGAGCGAGTTGGCAGGGAAGTGAGCAGTTCTTC. This encodes CATSRASWQGSEQFF.

There are a few counts of this clonotype. The chain has TRBV7-2 and TRBJ2-5; D gene uncertain. The CDR3 spans 13 residues. Germline CDR1 and CDR2: SGHTA and FQGNSA. V was clipped by 7 bases and J by 1 base, with 10 bases between them. The DNA of the CDR3 is TGTGCCAGCACCGCCCCAGGCCAAGAGACCCAGTACTTC. Residues: CASTAPGQETQYF.

The chain has TRBV7-2 and TRBJ2-5, with 7 bases aligning to TRBD1. From germline, CDR1 is SGHTA and CDR2 FQGNSA. The junction had 12 bases not matched to a gene; V was cut back by 4 bases and J by 1 base. The CDR3 consists of 17 residues. This CDR3 is CASSYRLLRDSQETQYF. The CDR3 DNA reads as TGTGCCAGCAGCTACCGGCTACTCCGGGACAGCCAAGAGACCCAGTACTTC.

In its sample, this clonotype was seen a few times. This chain joins TRBV12-3 or TRBV12-4 and TRBJ2-7, with 7 bases that match TRBD2. With V trimmed by 5 bases and J by 0 bases, 7 bases remained unmatched. The CDR3 covers 15 residues. CDR3 bases: TGTGCCAGCAGTCCCGGAGAGCGGGGCTCCTACGAGCAGTACTTC. Encoded protein: CASSPGERGSYEQYF.

This clonotype was picked up one time. The J gene is TRBJ2-7, the V gene TRBV7-2, with D possibly matching TRBD1 (5 bases). V dropped 3 bases and J dropped 3 bases, with 15 bases sitting between them. Germline V gene lookup returns CDR1 SGHTA and CDR2 FQGNSA. The CDR3 contains 15 residues. CDR3 in amino acids: CASSLRRGPLYEQYF. CDR3 nucleotides: TGTGCCAGCAGCTTGAGAAGGGGCCCTCTCTACGAGCAGTACTTC.

This chain joins TRBV20-1 and TRBJ2-1, with D unresolved. Germline V gene lookup returns CDR1 DFQATT and CDR2 SNEGSKA (reference sequence). The CDR3 spans 13 residues. Between the trimmed V and J ends, which lost 0 bases and 5 bases, there was a span of 8 bases. This CDR3 reads CSARDGRHNEQFF. CDR3 coding DNA: TGCAGTGCTAGAGACGGACGCCACAATGAGCAGTTCTTC.

This chain links TRBV20-1 with TRBJ2-3, with D perhaps being TRBD1 or TRBD2 (5 bases each). The CDR3 is 13 residues long. V was shortened by 6 bases and J by 6 bases, with 16 bases between the two germline ends. Germline CDR1 and CDR2: DFQATT and SNEGSKA (reference sequence). CDR3 in amino acids: CSAPGASWDTQYF. In DNA form, the CDR3 reads TGCAGTGCCCCCGGGGCCTCCTGGGATACGCAGTATTTT.

The gene calls are TRBV12-3 or TRBV12-4 and TRBJ2-1; D assignment may be TRBD1 or TRBD2 (6 bases each). V was clipped by 3 bases and J by 4 bases, with 22 bases between them. The CDR3 length is 18 residues. In nucleotides, the CDR3 is TGTGCCAGCAGTTTCCTATTAAAACAGGGAGGCGATTACAATGAGCAGTTCTTC. Residues: CASSFLLKQGGDYNEQFF.

In its sample, this clonotype was seen a few times. The chain recombines TRBV20-1 with TRBJ1-1; D is possibly TRBD1 (5 bases). V was pared by 6 bases and J by 4 bases, with 24 bases between. In germline, CDR1 is DFQATT, CDR2 SNEGSKA (reference sequence). This CDR3 is built from 16 residues. CDR3 DNA: TGCAGTGCCATCCCCCAGGGAAGGGTCGATGCCACTGAAGCTTTCTTT. Translating gives CSAIPQGRVDATEAFF.

This chain joins TRBV27 and TRBJ2-7; maybe TRBD1 (6 bases). Germline lookup yields CDR1 MNHEY and CDR2 SMNVEV (reference sequence). The CDR3 contains 14 residues. V was trimmed by 5 bases and J by 3 bases, leaving 14 bases between them. As DNA, the CDR3 is TGTGCCAGCAGTAACCATGACAGGTACTACGAGCAGTACTTC. Its protein is CASSNHDRYYEQYF.

This clonotype was observed a handful of times. V gene TRBV7-6 combines with J gene TRBJ2-1; TRBD1 matches 8 bases. V shed 5 bases and J 7 bases; nucleotides not matched to a gene: 10. Germline V CDR1 and CDR2: SGHVS, FNYEAQ. This CDR3 region has 15 residues. The CDR3 region has the DNA TGTGCCAGCAGCACCTACAGGGGGACGAGAAATGAGCAGTTCTTC. Protein product: CASSTYRGTRNEQFF.